This T cell receptor beta chain was recorded in a study of cytomegalovirus exposure and HLA in healthy donors. Study-level points and caveats: Most sequenced TCRs were rare (though some public TCRs occurred in many donors). Under in vitro conditions, a few CMV-associated chains were confirmed as specific for CMV antigens. The study labeled more than 150 TCR beta chains cytomegalovirus-associated. There was a cluster of highly shared sequence variants that was likely a sequencing artifact.

This clone was seen a handful of times. Its target is unknown. PCR was performed using 60 Vbeta and 13 Jbeta primers. Clones were read by immunoSEQ multiplex PCR, and TCRdb kept only the in-frame ones, dropping some. The table shows some 94,000 clones, with 60% to 80% occurring only once. Looked up from germline, CDR1 is SGHNT and CDR2 is YENEEA. This CDR3 region has 11 residues. The V gene lost 4 bases and the J gene lost 3 bases, with 3 bases spanning the gap. Sequencing was carried out using PBMCs. The chain recombines TRBV11-3 with TRBJ1-1, with unresolved D. The TCR sequence derives from a man aged 35 to 55 in good health and CMV-seronegative. CDR3 nucleotide sequence: TGTGCCAGCAGCTCAGACACTGAAGCTTTCTTT. Residues: CASSSDTEAFF.